Below are 14 T cell receptor beta chains sequenced from a single sample in a study of cytotoxic CD8 clonotypes in ibrutinib-treated CLL. Assay used: immunoSEQ multiplex PCR; TCRdb lists only in-frame clones, some missing. The table records 95,000 to 100,000 clones, 70% to 85% of them present only once. The specimen was PBMCs, collected after 12 months of ibrutinib treatment. These receptors originate from a human donor with chronic lymphocytic leukemia.

J is TRBJ2-5 and V is TRBV18; 7 bases agree with TRBD2. Trimming removed 0 bases from V and 5 bases from J; junction bases left unmatched: 6. This CDR3 is 15 amino acids long. The germline CDR1 and CDR2 sequences are KGHSH and LQKENI. The CDR3 here is CASSPPGTTGETQYF. CDR3 coding DNA: TGTGCCAGCTCACCACCGGGGACTACCGGGGAGACCCAGTACTTC.

The rearrangement joins TRBV11-1 to TRBJ1-2, with 7 bases fitting TRBD1. J was trimmed by 0 bases and V by 5 bases; bases with no gene match: 6. This CDR3 has 15 residues. CDR1 and CDR2 from the germline V gene are SGHAT and FQDESV (reference sequence). This CDR3 is CASSPPGTANYGYTF. Written as DNA, the CDR3 is TGTGCCAGCAGCCCGCCCGGGACAGCTAACTATGGCTACACCTTC.

This rearrangement joins TRBV20-1 to TRBJ2-2; D gene uncertain. CDR3 size: 11 residues. V lost 5 bases and J lost 1, with 2 bases in between. Germline CDR1 and CDR2: DFQATT and SNEGSKA (reference sequence). This CDR3 is CSARNTGELFF. The CDR3 DNA sequence: TGCAGTGCTCGGAACACCGGGGAGCTGTTTTTT.

This clone has only one observation. CDR3 bases: TGTGCCAGCAGTTTTGGCGGGGTGCGCACAGATACGCAGTATTTT. Residues: CASSFGGVRTDTQYF. The chain carries TRBV11-2 and TRBJ2-3; perhaps TRBD2 as D (6 bases). V lost 6 bases and J 1 base, leaving 14 bases between the germline ends. Germline V gene lookup returns CDR1 SGHAT and CDR2 FQNNGV. This CDR3 has 15 residues.

This clone has a single count. The chain uses TRBV6-1 and TRBJ2-7; 7 positions agree with TRBD2. V lost 8 bases, J lost 2 bases, and 3 bases stayed unmatched. The CDR3 is made up of 12 amino acids. Germline assignment: CDR1 MNHNS and CDR2 SASEGT. CDR3 DNA: TGTGCCAGCTGGGGGGGGGCCTACGAGCAGTACTTC. As protein: CASWGGAYEQYF.

This clone was observed a handful of times. This sequence joins TRBV5-1 and TRBJ2-3; 8 positions agree with TRBD2. V trimming: 0 bases; J trimming: 5 bases; junction bases outside the gene matches: 8. CDR3 length equals 16 residues. CDR1 and CDR2 (germline): SGHRS, YFSETQ. CDR3 sequence (DNA): TGCGCCAGCAGCTTGGCAGGCGGGGGGACCAAAGATACGCAGTATTTT. This sequence encodes CASSLAGGGTKDTQYF.

The chain is built from TRBV11-1 and TRBJ2-1, with TRBD1 matching over 9 bases. V lost 5 bases, J lost 6 bases, and 8 bases stayed unmatched. The CDR3 sequence is 15 residues long. Germline assignment: CDR1 SGHAT and CDR2 FQDESV (reference sequence). Here the CDR3 DNA reads TGTGCCAGCAGCCTCACCTGGACAGGGGTCAATGAGCAGTTCTTC. Its translation: CASSLTWTGVNEQFF. Filled out from reference TRBV11-1 and TRBJ2-1, the complete variable domain reads EAEVAQSPRYKITEKSQAVAFWCDPISGHATLYWYRQILGQGPELLVQFQDESVVDDSQLPKDRFSAERLKGVDSTLKIQPAELGDSAMYLCASSLTWTGVNEQFFGPGTRLTVL.

J is TRBJ2-5 and V is TRBV11-2; D assignment may be TRBD1 or TRBD2 (7 bases each). V shed 1 base and J shed 5 bases, with 14 bases lying between them. Per germline, CDR1 SGHAT and CDR2 FQNNGV. This CDR3 has 15 residues. The CDR3 bases are TGTGCCAGCAGCTTAGGCGCAGGGGGGGTGGAGACCCAGTACTTC. Its protein is CASSLGAGGVETQYF.

The DNA for the CDR3 is TGTGCCAGCAGCGACAGGTACTCTGGGGCCAACGTCCTGACTTTC. Translated, it gives CASSDRYSGANVLTF. The V gene is TRBV6-5, the J gene TRBJ2-6; tentatively, D is TRBD1 (6 bases). V lost 6 bases and J 0 bases, leaving 9 bases between the germline ends. This CDR3 is 15 amino acids long. CDR1 and CDR2 from the germline V gene are MNHEY and SVGAGI.

V is TRBV9 and J is TRBJ2-7, with D possibly being TRBD1 (6 bases). The germline V gene has CDR1 SGDLS and CDR2 YYNGEE. V lost 0 bases and J 5 bases, leaving 15 bases between the germline ends. The CDR3 length is 15 residues. CDR3 loop: CASSVDSHRADEQYF. CDR3 coding DNA: TGTGCCAGCAGCGTAGATTCTCACAGGGCGGACGAGCAGTACTTC.

J is TRBJ2-7 and V is TRBV19; 11 nucleotides match TRBD2. The CDR3 runs 15 residues. Germline values: CDR1 LNHDA, CDR2 SQIVND (reference sequence). Trimming took 3 bases from V and 2 from J; bases not matched to a gene: 3. The DNA for the CDR3 is TGTGCCAGTAGTATGGAGACTAGCGGGGCCTACGAGCAGTACTTC. Translated, it gives CASSMETSGAYEQYF.

V gene TRBV28 combines with J gene TRBJ2-3; weak D call: TRBD1 (6 bases). Trimming took off 3 bases at V and 0 bases at J, with 10 bases between the two ends. The CDR3 length is 15 residues. The germline V gene has CDR1 MDHEN and CDR2 SYDVKM. CDR3 amino acids: CASSFPGTSTDTQYF. CDR3 bases: TGTGCCAGCAGTTTCCCAGGGACAAGCACAGATACGCAGTATTTT.

Only a few counts were recorded for this clone. V is TRBV2 and J is TRBJ1-6, with D tentatively TRBD1 (6 bases). Looked up from germline, CDR1 is SNHLY and CDR2 is FYNNEI. Trimming removed 6 bases at V and 2 bases at J, with 11 bases between. The CDR3 covers 15 residues. CDR3 region: CASSLDSPYNSPLHF. DNA of the CDR3: TGTGCCAGCAGCCTGGACAGCCCCTATAATTCACCCCTCCACTTT.

This clone was observed once. Possible read error: a much larger clone is one base away. Other DNA sequences from this sample encode an identical CDR3 as well. The rearrangement links TRBV20-1 to TRBJ1-2; D possibly corresponds to TRBD1 (5 bases). This CDR3 contains 11 residues. Between the trimmed V and J ends, which lost 2 bases and 4 bases, there was a span of 5 bases. Per the germline V gene, CDR1 is DFQATT and CDR2 is SNEGSKA (reference sequence). DNA for the CDR3: TGCAGTGCTAGACAGGGCTATGGCTACACCTTC. It encodes CSARQGYGYTF.